This T cell receptor beta chain was sequenced during a study of T cells in Graves' hyperthyroidism and ophthalmopathy. The CDR3 extends over 13 amino acids. Deletions cut 4 bases from V and 3 bases from J, with 10 bases between. Germline CDR1 SGHRS, CDR2 YFSETQ. RNA transcripts were the template for amplifying TCR beta CDR3 regions. HTBI primers were used for first-round RT-PCR of the TCR CDR3. Each CDR3 protein gets one entry after TCRdb re-called the multiplex PCR reads with MiXCR. Of roughly 740,000 distinct CDR3 sequences listed, around 15% are singletons. The chain recombines TRBV5-1 with TRBJ1-1; D not certain. Sequenced material: blood. The clonotype originates from a man aged 18 to 35 with Graves' hyperthyroidism. The CDR3 bases are TGCGCCAGCAGCACTATCAGTGACACTGAAGCTTTCTTT. It translates to CASSTISDTEAFF. The variable domain in full, with the rest retrieved from reference TRBV5-1 and TRBJ1-1, is KAGVTQTPRYLIKTRGQQVTLSCSPISGHRSVSWYQQTPGQGLQFLFEYFSETQRNKGNFPGRFSGRQFSNSRSEMNVSTLELGDSALYLCASSTISDTEAFFGQGTRLTVV.